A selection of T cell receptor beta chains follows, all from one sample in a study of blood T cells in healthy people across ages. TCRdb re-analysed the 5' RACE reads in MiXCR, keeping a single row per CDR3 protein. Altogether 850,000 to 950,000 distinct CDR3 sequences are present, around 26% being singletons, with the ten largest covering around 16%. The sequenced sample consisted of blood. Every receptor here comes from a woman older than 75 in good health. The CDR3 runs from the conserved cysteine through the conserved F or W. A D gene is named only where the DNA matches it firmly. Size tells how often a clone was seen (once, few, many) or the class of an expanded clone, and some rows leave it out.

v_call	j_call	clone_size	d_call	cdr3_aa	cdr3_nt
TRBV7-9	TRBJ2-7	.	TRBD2	CASSLEAASGGPTYEQYF	TGTGCCAGCAGCTTAGAGGCGGCTAGCGGGGGGCCGACCTACGAGCAGTACTTC
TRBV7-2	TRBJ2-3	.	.	CASSREGTLAGDTQYF	TGTGCCAGCAGCAGAGAGGGGACCCTTGCAGGAGATACGCAGTATTTT
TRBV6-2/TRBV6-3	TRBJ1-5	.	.	CASRKPGNNQPQHF	TGTGCCAGCAGAAAACCGGGCAACAATCAGCCCCAGCATTTT
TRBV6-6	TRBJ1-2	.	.	CASRRRDTAKHNYGYTF	TGTGCCAGCAGACGCCGGGACACGGCGAAACATAACTATGGCTACACCTTC
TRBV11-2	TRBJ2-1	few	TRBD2	CASSFPTSGKGEGQFF	TGTGCCAGCAGCTTCCCTACTAGCGGGAAGGGTGAGGGGCAGTTCTTC
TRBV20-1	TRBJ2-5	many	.	CSASSEGSQETQYF	TGCAGTGCTAGTTCCGAGGGGAGCCAAGAGACCCAGTACTTC
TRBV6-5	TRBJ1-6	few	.	CASSYSRRLNPPLHF	TGTGCCAGCAGTTACTCCCGACGACTTAATCCACCCCTCCACTTT
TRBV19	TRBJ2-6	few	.	CASSLGGTANVLTF	TGTGCCAGTAGCTTAGGGGGGACAGCCAACGTCCTGACTTTC
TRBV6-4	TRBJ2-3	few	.	CASRSSPNTDTQYF	TGTGCCAGCAGATCTAGCCCTAACACAGATACGCAGTATTTT
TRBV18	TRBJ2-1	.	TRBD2	CASSPETSGSNEQFF	TGTGCCAGCTCACCAGAGACTAGCGGGTCCAATGAGCAGTTCTTC
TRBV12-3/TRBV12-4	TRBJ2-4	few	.	CASGDRGTLVKNIQYF	TGTGCCAGTGGGGATCGTGGTACTCTGGTCAAAAACATTCAGTACTTC
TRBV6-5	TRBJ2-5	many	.	CASSYRRQETQYF	TGTGCCAGCAGTTACAGGAGGCAAGAGACCCAGTACTTC
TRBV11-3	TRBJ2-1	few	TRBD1	CASSFAGTAYNEQFF	TGTGCCAGCAGCTTCGCCGGGACAGCGTACAATGAGCAGTTCTTC
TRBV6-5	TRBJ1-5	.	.	CATRTDGNSNQPQHF	TGTGCCACACGAACCGACGGAAATAGCAATCAGCCCCAGCATTTT
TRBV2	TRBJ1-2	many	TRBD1	CASSDFTGAVYGYTF	TGTGCCAGCAGTGATTTCACAGGGGCGGTCTATGGCTACACCTTC
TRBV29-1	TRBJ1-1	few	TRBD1	CSVSGTENTEAFF	TGCAGCGTTTCCGGGACAGAGAACACTGAAGCTTTCTTT
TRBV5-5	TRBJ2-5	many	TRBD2	CASSLFSGGAGETQYF	TGTGCCAGCAGCCTATTTAGCGGGGGGGCCGGGGAGACCCAGTACTTC
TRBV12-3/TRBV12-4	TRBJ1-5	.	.	CASSSSLSNQPQHF	TGTGCCAGCAGCTCTTCCTTGAGCAATCAGCCCCAGCATTTT
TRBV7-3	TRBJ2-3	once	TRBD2	CASSPTVSGTSDTQYF	TGTGCCAGCAGCCCCACGGTTAGCGGGACTTCAGATACGCAGTATTTT
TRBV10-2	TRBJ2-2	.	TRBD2	CASSLLAGGPGELFF	TGCGCCAGCAGTTTGCTAGCGGGGGGCCCCGGGGAGCTGTTTTTT
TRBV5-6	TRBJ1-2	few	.	CASSLYGVRGSGYTF	TGTGCCAGCAGCTTGTATGGCGTTCGTGGTAGTGGCTACACCTTC
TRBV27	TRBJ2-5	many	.	CASSGVTRTQYF	TGTGCCAGCAGTGGGGTCACCAGGACCCAGTACTTC
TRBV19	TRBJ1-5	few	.	CASRNREANQPQHF	TGTGCCAGTAGGAACCGGGAGGCCAATCAGCCCCAGCATTTT
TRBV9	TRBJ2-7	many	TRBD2	CASSVGWAGVYEQYF	TGTGCCAGCAGCGTAGGTTGGGCGGGGGTATACGAGCAGTACTTC
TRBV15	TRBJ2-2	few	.	CATIPGSDRTGELFF	TGTGCCACCATTCCGGGATCCGATAGGACCGGGGAGCTGTTTTTT
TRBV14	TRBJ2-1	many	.	CASSRTKMEAEQFF	TGTGCCAGCAGCCGCACTAAAATGGAGGCTGAGCAGTTCTTC
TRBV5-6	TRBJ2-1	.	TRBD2	CASRRAGTSSYNEQFF	TGTGCCAGCAGAAGGGCCGGGACTAGCTCCTACAATGAGCAGTTCTTC
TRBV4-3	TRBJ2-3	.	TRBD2	CASSVYGLASADTQYF	TGCGCCAGCAGCGTATACGGACTAGCAAGCGCAGATACGCAGTATTTT
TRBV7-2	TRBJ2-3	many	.	CASSLAVERNTDTQYF	TGTGCCAGCAGCTTAGCGGTGGAACGGAACACAGATACGCAGTATTTT
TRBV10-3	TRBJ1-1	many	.	CAISPSGPEAFF	TGTGCCATCAGCCCCAGCGGTCCTGAAGCTTTCTTT
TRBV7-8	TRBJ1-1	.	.	CASSPRDKLNTEAFF	TGTGCCAGCAGCCCACGGGACAAACTGAACACTGAAGCTTTCTTT
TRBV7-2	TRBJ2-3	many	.	CASSFHQVAGADTQYF	TGTGCCAGCAGCTTTCACCAGGTAGCCGGGGCAGATACGCAGTATTTT
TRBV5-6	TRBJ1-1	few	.	CASSLAIGIGTEAFF	TGTGCCAGCAGCTTGGCCATAGGGATTGGGACTGAAGCTTTCTTT
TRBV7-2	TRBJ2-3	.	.	CASSNNRVADTQYF	TGTGCCAGTAGTAACAACAGGGTAGCAGATACGCAGTATTTT
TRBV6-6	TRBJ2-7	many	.	CASRHHSPGQTYEQYF	TGTGCCAGCAGACATCACTCGCCCGGACAGACCTACGAGCAGTACTTC
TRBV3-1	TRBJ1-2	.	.	CASSQGAGRYGYTF	TGTGCCAGCAGCCAAGGCGCAGGGAGATATGGCTACACCTTC
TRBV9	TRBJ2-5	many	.	CASAPRAAQETQYF	TGTGCCAGCGCCCCTAGGGCGGCCCAAGAGACCCAGTACTTC
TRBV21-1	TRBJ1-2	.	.	CASSKVAGVTLGYTF	TGTGCCAGCAGCAAAGTGGCGGGGGTTACTCTTGGCTACACCTTC
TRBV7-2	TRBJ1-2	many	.	CASSSDHGGAGYGYTF	TGTGCCAGCAGCTCCGACCACGGGGGGGCCGGCTATGGCTACACCTTC
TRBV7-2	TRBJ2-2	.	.	CTGSSREPGTGELFF	TGTACCGGCAGCTCCCGAGAGCCTGGCACCGGGGAGCTGTTTTTT
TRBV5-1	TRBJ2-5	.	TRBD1	CASSLLGQGAETQYF	TGCGCCAGCAGCTTGCTGGGACAGGGGGCAGAGACCCAGTACTTC
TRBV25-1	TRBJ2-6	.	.	CANSEPTVVSGANVQTF	TGTGCCAACAGTGAACCGACCGTAGTCTCTGGGGCCAACGTCCAGACTTTC
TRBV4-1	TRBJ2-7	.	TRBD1	CASSPITGGGYEQYF	TGCGCCAGCAGCCCCATAACAGGGGGCGGCTACGAGCAGTACTTC
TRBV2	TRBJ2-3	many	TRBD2	CASVFGGGLTDTQYF	TGTGCCAGCGTGTTTGGCGGGGGGCTCACAGATACGCAGTATTTT
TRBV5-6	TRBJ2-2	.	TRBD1	CASSNWDRETGELFF	TGTGCCAGCAGCAACTGGGACAGGGAAACCGGGGAGCTGTTTTTT
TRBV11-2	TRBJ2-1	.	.	CASSVQGGNEQFF	TGTGCCAGCAGCGTACAGGGAGGCAATGAGCAGTTCTTC